The 13 T cell receptor beta chains in this list originate from one sample, sequenced in a study of regulatory T cells in long-lasting Graves disease. To make TCR beta libraries, researchers used iRepertoire HTBI primers and Arm-PCR of CDR3 regions. TCRdb reprocessed the multiplex PCR reads with MiXCR, giving one entry per CDR3 protein. The sample includes about 430,000 distinct CDR3 sequences, about 15% of them seen just once. The time point was: newly diagnosed GD, antithyroid drugs for less than 3 months. Scientists built the TCR library using RNA that was extracted from PBMCs. Another study also made use of these data, one on T cells in Graves' hyperthyroidism and ophthalmopathy.

The source was peripheral blood mononuclear cells (PBMCs), collected at new diagnosis, from a patient treated with antithyroid drugs. Receptors were obtained from a woman between 40 and 50 years old with Graves disease.

The table lists this clonotype with many counts. The chain is built from TRBV28 and TRBJ2-5; 10 bases match TRBD1. The germline V gene encodes CDR1 MDHEN and CDR2 SYDVKM. The CDR3 runs 13 residues. The V gene end was trimmed by 3 bases and the J gene end by 8 bases; junction bases not matched to a gene: 3. CDR3 in DNA: TGTGCCAGCAGTTTGGGACAGGGGCAAACCCAGTACTTC. Amino acid sequence: CASSLGQGQTQYF. Full variable domain (rest looked up from reference TRBV28 and TRBJ2-5): DVKVTQSSRYLVKRTGEKVFLECVQDMDHENMFWYRQDPGLGLRLIYFSYDVKMKEKGDIPEGYSVSREKKERFSLILESASTNQTSMYLCASSLGQGQTQYFGPGTRLLVL.

Many counts were recorded for this clonotype. The gene calls are TRBV24-1 and TRBJ2-5; D unresolved. Trimming removed 3 bases from V and 5 bases from J, with 6 bases in between. CDR1 is KGHDR and CDR2 is SFDVKD in the germline V gene. The CDR3 totals 12 residues. The CDR3 DNA reads as TGTGCCACCAGTGATCCCGCCGAGACCCAGTACTTC. Its translation is CATSDPAETQYF.

Many counts were recorded for this clonotype. The chain employs TRBV12-3 or TRBV12-4 and TRBJ2-2, with TRBD2 matching 13 bases. V was pared by 5 bases and J by 5 bases, with 2 bases of the junction left unmatched. The CDR3 totals 15 residues. The CDR3 DNA reads TGTGCCAGCAGTGGGACTAGCGGGGCAACCGGGGAGCTGTTTTTT. It yields the protein CASSGTSGATGELFF.

The table lists this clonotype with many counts. CDR3 protein: CASSWTSGRWGGPTDTQYF. The CDR3 DNA is TGTGCCAGCAGTTGGACTAGCGGGAGATGGGGGGGACCCACAGATACGCAGTATTTT. The V call is TRBV7-9, the J call TRBJ2-3; 13 positions agree with TRBD2. V was clipped by 6 bases and J by 2 bases; unmatched bases: 14. Germline V gene lookup returns CDR1 SEHNR and CDR2 FQNEAQ (reference sequence). There are 19 residues in the CDR3.

This clonotype showed up many times. The V gene is TRBV2, the J gene TRBJ2-6, with a possible D match to TRBD1 (5 bases). The CDR3 runs to 14 residues. The V gene lost 10 bases and the J gene lost 0 bases, with 10 bases spanning the gap. Germline V gene data show CDR1 as SNHLY and CDR2 as FYNNEI. This chain's CDR3 is CATGDSSGANVLTF. CDR3 nucleotides: TGTGCCACCGGAGACAGCTCTGGGGCCAACGTCCTGACTTTC.

The V gene is TRBV29-1, the J gene TRBJ2-7, with unresolved D. The CDR3 has 10 residues. The V and J ends lost 5 bases and 2 bases respectively, with 4 bases between them. CDR1 SQVTM and CDR2 ANQGSEA come from the germline V gene. CDR3 in amino acids: CSVITYEQYF. The CDR3, as DNA: TGCAGCGTTATCACCTACGAGCAGTACTTC.

This clonotype was found a few times. This rearrangement joins TRBV27 to TRBJ1-1; D ambiguous. The CDR3 is made up of 13 amino acids. V lost 6 bases and J 1 base, leaving 9 bases between the germline ends. Germline CDR1 MNHEY, CDR2 SMNVEV (reference sequence). CDR3 bases: TGTGCCAGCAGCCAAACAGAGAACACTGAAGCTTTCTTT. Protein sequence: CASSQTENTEAFF.

This clonotype was counted between two and nine times. The V call is TRBV10-3, the J call TRBJ2-5; 14 nucleotides agree with TRBD2. CDR3 length: 16 amino acids. CDR1 is ENHRY, CDR2 SYGVKD, per germline. The J segment lost 9 bases and the V segment lost 6 bases, leaving 12 bases of the junction unmatched. The CDR3 reads CAISPTSGRAGEAQYF. CDR3 coding DNA: TGTGCCATCAGCCCGACTAGCGGGAGGGCTGGGGAGGCCCAGTACTTC.

This clonotype was recorded a few times. The V and J genes are TRBV11-3 and TRBJ1-2, with D unclear. The CDR3 covers 14 residues. The germline V and J ends were trimmed by 1 base and 8 bases, with 14 bases remaining between them. From germline, CDR1 is SGHNT and CDR2 YENEEA. CDR3 DNA: TGTGCCAGCAGCTTAGTTAGCGACTCGTCGGGCTACACCTTC. Protein: CASSLVSDSSGYTF.

This clonotype has a count of ten or more. V usage is TRBV3-1 and J usage is TRBJ2-1; 10 bases align to TRBD2. V dropped 6 bases and J dropped 4; count of bases not matched to a gene: 18. The CDR3 has 19 amino acids. Germline assignment: CDR1 LGHDT and CDR2 YNNKEL (reference sequence). CDR3 region: CASSPMGSGRPGPYNEQFF. The CDR3 DNA is TGTGCCAGCAGTCCTATGGGTAGCGGGAGGCCCGGGCCTTACAATGAGCAGTTCTTC.

In this sample, this clonotype turned up many times. CDR3 sequence reads: CASLGQYNEQFF. In DNA, the CDR3 is TGTGCCAGCCTGGGACAGTACAATGAGCAGTTCTTC. The rearrangement uses TRBV2 and TRBJ2-1, with 7 bases aligning to TRBD1. V shed 8 bases, J shed 4 bases, and the junction held 2 bases outside the gene matches. The CDR3 has 12 residues. Per the germline V gene, CDR1 is SNHLY and CDR2 is FYNNEI.

The table lists this clonotype with many counts. The CDR3 loop reads CASSRRMGASYEQYF. The CDR3 DNA sequence: TGTGCCAGCAGTCGTCGTATGGGGGCCTCCTACGAGCAGTACTTC. V and J are TRBV6-1 and TRBJ2-7, with D possibly matching TRBD1 (6 bases). With 5 bases removed from V and 0 bases from J, the gap between germline ends came to 14 bases. The CDR3 loop spans 15 amino acids. Per germline, CDR1 MNHNS and CDR2 SASEGT.

Concerning this clonotype: A much larger clonotype is one base distant, so this may be a read error. The rearrangement links TRBV20-1 to TRBJ2-1; D gene unclear. CDR1 and CDR2 from the germline V gene are DFQATT and SNEGSKA (reference sequence). The CDR3 contains 11 residues. V gave up 0 bases and J gave up 10 bases, with 7 bases separating them. CDR3 in amino acids: CSARDLYEQFF. The CDR3 DNA sequence: TGCAGTGCTAGAGACCTATACGAGCAGTTCTTC.